This T cell receptor (beta chain) was retrieved from a study of T cell clones after liver transplantation. Study-level information: In this trial, immunosuppression withdrawal was attempted within 2 years of liver transplant. A pre-transplant mixed lymphocyte reaction with TCRbeta sequencing defined graft-donor-reactive clones followed in post-transplant blood.

The method was immunoSEQ multiplex PCR; TCRdb's version includes in-frame clones alone and lacks a portion of them. The profile shows under 90,000 clones, about 80% of them singletons. V was clipped by 7 bases and J by 5 bases; unmatched bases: 9. The CDR3 contains 13 residues. Germline loops: CDR1 SQVTM, CDR2 ANQGSEA. This specimen consisted of CD4+ T cells from blood, obtained before liver transplant. This TCR was recovered from a human donor who received a liver transplant. The chain has TRBV29-1 and TRBJ1-1; 8 bases line up with TRBD1. The CDR3 spells CSAFTGGGTEAFF. Written as DNA, the CDR3 is TGCAGCGCCTTCACAGGGGGGGGAACTGAAGCTTTCTTT.